This T cell receptor beta chain was observed in a study of follicular helper T cells after annual influenza vaccination. Study-level information: Across the 2013-2014, 2014-2015 and 2015-2016 vaccination seasons, some subjects were resampled. Notes on the study in general: Recurrent ICOS+CD38+ cTfh clonotypes included tetramer and AIM influenza-specific ones. Most later recoveries of Day 7 ICOS+CD38+ clones were ICOS-CD38- cTfh.

Clones were read by immunoSEQ multiplex PCR, and TCRdb kept only the in-frame ones, dropping some. The sample records fewer than 15,000 clones, about 83% being singletons. Concerning this clone: Antigen unknown.

Specified time point: 2015-2016 season, pre-vaccination. The J segment lost 2 bases and the V segment lost 2 bases, leaving 11 bases of the junction unmatched. Germline V gene data show CDR1 as MGHRA and CDR2 as YSYEKL. CDR3 length equals 17 residues. The TCR sequence derives from an adult who received the influenza vaccine. V gene TRBV4-1 combines with J gene TRBJ2-5; 7 bases agree with TRBD1. This sample comprised CXCR5- memory CD4+ T cells sorted from blood, obtained on the day of influenza vaccination. This CDR3 is CASSQTPNRGVQETQYF. The CDR3, as DNA: TGCGCCAGCAGCCAAACTCCGAACAGGGGTGTACAAGAGACCCAGTACTTC.